This TCR beta chain was identified in a study of neurological immune-mediated disorders. Notes on the study in general: CDR3 amino acid sequences of expanded clones were not shared across subjects, a result suggesting private repertoires in all groups.

The cDNA came from 5'RACE with 10-nucleotide random UMIs. Over 160 million TCR-beta sequences from 15-18 subjects were obtained in each sequencing run. TCRdb redid the calling of the 5' RACE reads with MiXCR, one entry per CDR3 protein. Among around 100,000 distinct CDR3 sequences listed, 10% to 14% were seen once. Time point specified: longitudinal time-point 3. Stored at -80 C, 2 million PBMCs were the source of the unsorted libraries. This clonotype was seen ten or more times. Its antigen is not identified. The specimen sequenced was PBMCs. This receptor was taken from a female donor with HTLV-1-associated myelopathy (HAM/TSP).

CDR3 coding DNA: TGCAGTGCTAGAGATGGATTCCGCGGGGGCTTCTCCTACGAGCAGTACTTC. Its translation: CSARDGFRGGFSYEQYF. The rearrangement joins TRBV20-1 to TRBJ2-7; D perhaps matches TRBD2 (7 bases). This CDR3 has 17 amino acids. The germline gives CDR1 DFQATT, CDR2 SNEGSKA (reference sequence). The V and J ends lost 0 bases and 0 bases respectively, with 18 bases between them.